This TCR beta chain was sequenced in a study of PD-1 blockade in classical Hodgkin lymphoma. Study summary: Nivolumab was administered to patients intravenously at 3 mg/kg every 2 weeks. Findings and limits, study-wide: CD4+ but not CD8+ TCR diversity rose significantly by C4D1. Newly diagnosed patients were said to have less baseline TCR diversity than healthy donors did.

TCRdb's table, derived via immunoSEQ multiplex PCR, lists solely in-frame clones and lacks some. The sample records around 92,000 clones, approximately 86% being singletons. V lost 1 base, J lost 2 bases, and 6 bases lay in between. This CDR3 spans 14 amino acids. Per the germline V gene, CDR1 is MGHRA and CDR2 is YSYEKL. Note on this clone: Its antigen is not identified.

The time point: cycle 4 day 1 (C4D1), after less than seven weeks of nivolumab. Each of the patients experienced relapse following autologous stem cell transplantation, and their brentuximab vedotin exposure differed. The rearrangement joins TRBV4-1 to TRBJ1-5; D uncertain. Material: peripheral blood mononuclear cells (PBMCs), obtained before the fourth cycle of nivolumab. This sequence was found in a human donor with classical Hodgkin lymphoma. CDR3 region: CASSQAGGNQPQHF. Here the CDR3 DNA reads TGCGCCAGCAGCCAAGCTGGAGGCAATCAGCCCCAGCATTTT.